This T cell receptor (beta chain) was recorded in a study of human T cells and chemical hapten exposure. Time point defined: patch test 1, 2 weeks after DPC sensitization. Treatment in this sample: therapeutic diphenylcyclopropenone sensitization with weekly scalp DPC. Per the germline V gene, CDR1 is SGHRS and CDR2 is YFSETQ. This CDR3 spans 14 amino acids. Trimming removed 4 bases from V and 4 bases from J; junction bases left unmatched: 4. Points from the study as a whole: TCRs above 1 in 1000 frequency did not change with DPC sensitization.

This clonotype was recorded many times. The antigen remains unidentified. Separate cDNA molecules received unique molecular identifiers, which the library attached to them. TCRdb called the RACE reads again in MiXCR, with one record for every CDR3 protein. The sample holds roughly 360,000 distinct CDR3 sequences; 4% to 5.5% are singletons and the top ten take roughly 2.4%. V gene TRBV5-1 combines with J gene TRBJ1-4; TRBD1 agrees at 7 bases. The TCR was taken from a woman aged 50 to 60 with alopecia areata. Some clones in this sample may be carry-over from other donors' samples. Material: whole blood, obtained in connection with sensitization to the hapten diphenylcyclopropenone (DPC). The CDR3 is CASSPGQFNEKLFF. The CDR3 DNA follows: TGCGCCAGCAGCCCGGGACAGTTTAATGAAAAACTGTTTTTT.